What follows are 20 T cell receptor beta chains derived from one specimen sequenced in a study of T-cell memory formation after mild COVID-19. TCRdb re-analysed the 5' RACE reads in MiXCR, keeping a single row per CDR3 protein. The sample consists of 150,000 to 200,000 distinct CDR3 sequences, approximately 10% of them appearing once. The specimen sequenced was PBMCs or a T cell subset sorted from them (not recorded which). The receptors shown here come from a man aged 18-30 years who had mild COVID-19 (a few samples of this study predate the infection). Cell type and time point are not known.

The chain links TRBV7-2 to TRBJ2-5; TRBD2 matches 9 bases. Germline CDR1 SGHTA, CDR2 FQGNSA. The ends lost 3 bases at V and 2 bases at J; junction bases unmatched: 4. This CDR3 region has 15 residues. The CDR3 region is CASSFLSGGQETQYF. The CDR3 nucleotides read TGTGCCAGCAGCTTCCTTAGCGGGGGACAAGAGACCCAGTACTTC.

This clonotype appeared many times. The chain is built from TRBV5-1 and TRBJ1-1; D is undetermined. Germline V gene lookup returns CDR1 SGHRS and CDR2 YFSETQ. CDR3 length: 14 residues. Trimming took 0 bases from V and 0 from J, leaving 6 bases between them. The CDR3 loop is CASSLVQMNTEAFF. The CDR3 coding sequence is TGCGCCAGCAGCTTGGTACAGATGAACACTGAAGCTTTCTTT.

The rearrangement uses TRBV2 and TRBJ1-2, with D maybe TRBD1 (5 bases). The CDR3 is made up of 12 amino acids. Germline CDR1 reads SNHLY; CDR2 reads FYNNEI. V was cut by 4 bases and J by 8 bases, with 11 bases left in between. Here the CDR3 reads CASSAGIIGYTF. CDR3 coding DNA: TGTGCCAGCAGTGCAGGGATCATCGGCTACACCTTC.

This clonotype showed up just a few times. This sequence joins TRBV7-3 and TRBJ2-1; TRBD1 is a possible D gene (5 bases). Germline-derived CDR1 and CDR2 are SGHTA and FQGTGA. The CDR3 spans 14 residues. Trimming left V 5 bases short and J 7 bases short, with 15 bases between. CDR3: CASSPLAQGNEQFF. The CDR3 coding sequence is TGTGCCAGCAGCCCCCTCGCGCAGGGAAATGAGCAGTTCTTC.

This clonotype occurred many times. This rearrangement joins TRBV7-9 to TRBJ2-3; 8 bases line up with TRBD1. The V and J ends lost 5 bases and 4 bases, in that order; junction bases with no gene match: 5. CDR3 size: 14 residues. The germline V gene encodes CDR1 SEHNR and CDR2 FQNEAQ (reference sequence). CDR3 bases: TGTGCCAGCAGCGCAGGACAGGGCCCAGATACGCAGTATTTT. Translating it yields CASSAGQGPDTQYF.

The sample holds a few counts of this clonotype. The V call is TRBV28, the J call TRBJ2-7, with 8 bases identical to TRBD1. Germline CDR1 is MDHEN and CDR2 is SYDVKM. Unmatched junction bases numbered 5, after V lost 6 bases and J lost 1 base. The CDR3 has 14 amino acids. CDR3 loop: CASRPRQGSYEQYF. In DNA, the CDR3 is TGTGCCAGCAGACCACGACAGGGGTCCTACGAGCAGTACTTC.

The chain couples TRBV28 to TRBJ2-3; D possibly corresponds to TRBD2 (5 bases). The CDR3 has 16 residues. Trimming took 3 bases from V and 4 from J, leaving 17 bases between them. Per the germline V gene, CDR1 is MDHEN and CDR2 is SYDVKM. CDR3 sequence: CASSFTQQVGADTQYF. Here the CDR3 DNA reads TGTGCCAGCAGTTTTACACAGCAGGTCGGGGCAGATACGCAGTATTTT.

A few counts support this clonotype. The chain links TRBV9 to TRBJ2-5; the match to TRBD2 covers 7 bases. This CDR3 comprises 14 residues. CDR1 is SGDLS and CDR2 is YYNGEE in the germline V gene. The V segment lost 4 bases and the J segment 8 bases; nucleotides outside the gene matches: 11. The CDR3 protein is CASSPPGGWDTQYF. The CDR3 bases are TGTGCCAGCAGCCCACCCGGGGGGTGGGATACCCAGTACTTC.

The chain employs TRBV12-3 or TRBV12-4 and TRBJ1-2; 7 positions agree with TRBD1. The CDR3 has 16 amino acids. The ends lost 10 bases at V and 4 bases at J; junction bases unmatched: 18. CDR3 in DNA: TGTGCCACAACCCCCCGACAGGGAGGCAGTAGCTATGGCTACACCTTC. Translating gives CATTPRQGGSSYGYTF.

Worth noting for this clonotype: Mismatch with germline at one junction end may stem from a read error. The CDR3 nucleotides are TGTGCCAGCCGCGTGACAGGGGGCGGGAATGAGCAGTTCTTC. Protein product: CASRVTGGGNEQFF. The V gene is TRBV9, the J gene TRBJ2-1; 10 nucleotides match TRBD1. CDR1 is SGDLS and CDR2 is YYNGEE in the germline V gene. The CDR3 is 14 amino acids.

This clonotype was recorded a few times. The gene calls are TRBV19 and TRBJ2-5; perhaps TRBD2 as D (6 bases). CDR1 and CDR2 (germline): LNHDA, SQIVND (reference sequence). CDR3 size: 15 residues. With 5 bases removed from V and 3 bases from J, the gap between germline ends came to 16 bases. CDR3 in DNA: TGTGCCAGTAGTCGAACGGGACGCGGGGAAGAGACCCAGTACTTC. It specifies CASSRTGRGEETQYF.

This clonotype has more than one count but fewer than ten. The rearrangement uses TRBV7-9 and TRBJ2-3, with D tentatively TRBD1 (8 bases). The V end lost 2 bases, the J end lost 5 bases, and 11 bases lay between the germline ends. The CDR3 is 14 amino acids. The germline V gene has CDR1 SEHNR and CDR2 FQNEAQ (reference sequence). The CDR3: CASSLNRGGDTQYF. The CDR3 DNA reads as TGTGCCAGCAGCTTAAACAGGGGGGGAGATACGCAGTATTTT.

V is TRBV24-1 and J is TRBJ2-2; no firm D call. Germline V CDR1 and CDR2: KGHDR, SFDVKD. V shed 9 bases and J shed 0 bases, with 10 bases lying between them. The CDR3 has 14 residues. In DNA, the CDR3 is TGTGCCACCGACCAAGGTGCGAACACCGGGGAGCTGTTTTTT. Amino acid sequence: CATDQGANTGELFF.

This chain links TRBV30 with TRBJ1-3, with unresolved D. Germline values: CDR1 GTSNPN, CDR2 SVGIG (reference sequence). V was shortened by 2 bases and J by 0 bases, with 5 bases between the two germline ends. The CDR3 contains 13 residues. CDR3 coding DNA: TGTGCCTGGAGTTACCCCTCTGGAAACACCATATATTTT. Residues: CAWSYPSGNTIYF.

This clonotype was found a few times. The chain uses TRBV20-1 and TRBJ1-3; 9 nucleotides agree with TRBD1. With 6 bases clipped from V and 2 bases from J, the junction kept 5 bases outside the gene matches. Germline V gene sequence: CDR1 DFQATT, CDR2 SNEGSKA (reference sequence). This CDR3 is built from 14 residues. This chain's CDR3 is CSAGTGITGNTIYF. CDR3 nucleotides: TGCAGTGCGGGGACAGGGATCACTGGAAACACCATATATTTT.

The rearrangement joins TRBV7-9 to TRBJ1-2, with 8 bases fitting TRBD1. Germline CDR1 is SEHNR and CDR2 is FQNEAQ (reference sequence). V lost 3 bases and J lost 4; bases outside the gene matches: 7. The CDR3 totals 15 residues. CDR3 residues: CASSFGQGVTYGYTF. The CDR3 nucleotides are TGTGCCAGCAGCTTCGGACAGGGCGTTACCTATGGCTACACCTTC.

The chain recombines TRBV14 with TRBJ2-3; TRBD2 matches 12 bases. The CDR3 consists of 14 residues. The ends lost 2 bases at V and 6 bases at J; junction bases unmatched: 0. Per the germline V gene, CDR1 is SGHDN and CDR2 is FVKESK. The CDR3 loop is CASSQTSGRDTQYF. The CDR3, as DNA: TGTGCCAGCAGCCAAACTAGCGGGAGGGATACGCAGTATTTT.

This clonotype was observed at least ten times. V usage is TRBV5-1 and J usage is TRBJ2-1, with 10 bases that match TRBD2. Germline CDR1 and CDR2: SGHRS and YFSETQ. The CDR3 extends over 16 amino acids. Germline trimming cut 3 bases from V and 5 bases from J; bases unmatched to any gene: 8. The CDR3 reads CASSSSTSGANNEQFF. For the CDR3, the DNA is TGCGCCAGCAGCTCCTCTACTAGCGGGGCAAACAATGAGCAGTTCTTC.

This clonotype was observed a few times. The V and J genes are TRBV4-2 and TRBJ2-3, with 10 positions matching TRBD1. The J segment lost 1 base and the V segment lost 4 bases, leaving 8 bases of the junction unmatched. CDR1 and CDR2 (germline): LGHNA, YNFKEQ. This CDR3 region has 17 residues. The CDR3 loop reads CASSPGDRGKRTDTQYF. As DNA, the CDR3 is TGTGCCAGCAGCCCGGGGGACAGGGGTAAACGCACAGATACGCAGTATTTT.

This clonotype was counted a few times. The chain joins TRBV4-3 to TRBJ2-1; D gene ambiguous. The CDR3 has 13 amino acids. CDR1 and CDR2 from the germline V gene are LGHNA and YSLEER. The V gene lost 0 bases and the J gene lost 8 bases, with 8 bases spanning the gap. CDR3 DNA sequence: TGCGCCAGCAGCCAAGATCGTGGGGATGAGCAGTTCTTC. Its protein is CASSQDRGDEQFF.